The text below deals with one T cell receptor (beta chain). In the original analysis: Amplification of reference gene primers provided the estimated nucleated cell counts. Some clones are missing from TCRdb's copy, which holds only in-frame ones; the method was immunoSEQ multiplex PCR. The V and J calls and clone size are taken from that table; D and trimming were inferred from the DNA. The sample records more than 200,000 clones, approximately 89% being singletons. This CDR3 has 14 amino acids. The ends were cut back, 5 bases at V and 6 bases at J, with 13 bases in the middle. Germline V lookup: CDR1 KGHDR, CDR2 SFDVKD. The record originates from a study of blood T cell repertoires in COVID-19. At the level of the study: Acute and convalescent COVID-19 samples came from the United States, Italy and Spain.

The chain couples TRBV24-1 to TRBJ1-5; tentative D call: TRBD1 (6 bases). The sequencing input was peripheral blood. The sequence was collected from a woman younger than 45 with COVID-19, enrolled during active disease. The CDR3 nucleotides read TGTGCCACCAGTGCCACAGGGATGGCTCAGCCCCAGCATTTT. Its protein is CATSATGMAQPQHF.